These 5 T cell receptor beta chains originate from one sample sequenced in a study of CXCR3-negative and CXCR3-positive naive CD8 T cells. Study outcomes and limitations: The TRB CDR3s that CXCR3-positive naive cells carried were more hydrophobic than those of CXCR3-negative naive cells.

UMI-labeled 5' RACE TRB cDNA libraries were prepared from the cells. Each CDR3 protein gets one entry in TCRdb, which reprocessed the 5' RACE reads and gives no DNA. This repertoire comprises 80,000 to 100,000 distinct CDR3 sequences; its ten largest clones make up approximately 0.82%. The antigens for these receptors are not known. Material: naive CXCR3+ CD8+ T cells from blood. The subset denotes: CD45RO-CCR7+CD27+CD95- naive CD8+ T cells expressing CXCR3 (TNR3+). The receptors were sampled from a human donor in good health. Some clones in this sample may be carry-over from other donors' samples.

The rearrangement links TRBV7-2 to TRBJ1-5; the D call of TRBD1 rests on TCRdb alone, since no DNA is present to check it. The CDR3 is made up of 14 amino acids. Germline V lookup: CDR1 SGHTA, CDR2 FQGNSA. CDR3 amino acids: CASSATGYNQPQHF.

This chain links TRBV18 with TRBJ1-2. Germline values: CDR1 KGHSH, CDR2 LQKENI. The CDR3 is 14 residues long. CDR3 region: CASSPAVSGYGYTF.

The chain employs TRBV5-1 and TRBJ2-7; TCRdb outputs TRBD2, but without DNA this stays unchecked. Germline CDR1 reads SGHRS; CDR2 reads YFSETQ. The CDR3 is made up of 15 amino acids. CDR3 in amino acids: CASSVGLASSYEQYF.

The rearrangement joins TRBV7-9 to TRBJ1-2; TCRdb picks TRBD1, but there is no DNA to check that call. The CDR3 totals 15 residues. Germline lookup yields CDR1 SEHNR and CDR2 FQNEAQ (reference sequence). CDR3 in amino acids: CASSLSLRDAYGYTF.

The rearrangement joins TRBV23-1 to TRBJ2-7; TCRdb reports TRBD1, a call that lacks DNA to check it against. TRBV23-1 is an ORF, with its function uncertain. This CDR3 contains 16 residues. CDR3 protein: CASSHRRVRVFYEQYF.